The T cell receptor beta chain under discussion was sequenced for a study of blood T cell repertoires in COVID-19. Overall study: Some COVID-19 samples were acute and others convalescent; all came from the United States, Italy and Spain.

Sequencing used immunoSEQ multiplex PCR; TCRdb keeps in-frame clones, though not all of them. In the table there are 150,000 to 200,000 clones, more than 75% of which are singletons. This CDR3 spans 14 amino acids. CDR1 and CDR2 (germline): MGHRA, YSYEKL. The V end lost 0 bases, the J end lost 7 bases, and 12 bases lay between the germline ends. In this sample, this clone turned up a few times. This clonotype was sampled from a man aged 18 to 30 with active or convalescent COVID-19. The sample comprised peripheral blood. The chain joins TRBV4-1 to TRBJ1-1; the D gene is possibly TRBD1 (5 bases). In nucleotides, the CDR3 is TGCGCCAGCAGCCAAGATCAAGGGGTAGTTGAAGCTTTCTTT. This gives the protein CASSQDQGVVEAFF.